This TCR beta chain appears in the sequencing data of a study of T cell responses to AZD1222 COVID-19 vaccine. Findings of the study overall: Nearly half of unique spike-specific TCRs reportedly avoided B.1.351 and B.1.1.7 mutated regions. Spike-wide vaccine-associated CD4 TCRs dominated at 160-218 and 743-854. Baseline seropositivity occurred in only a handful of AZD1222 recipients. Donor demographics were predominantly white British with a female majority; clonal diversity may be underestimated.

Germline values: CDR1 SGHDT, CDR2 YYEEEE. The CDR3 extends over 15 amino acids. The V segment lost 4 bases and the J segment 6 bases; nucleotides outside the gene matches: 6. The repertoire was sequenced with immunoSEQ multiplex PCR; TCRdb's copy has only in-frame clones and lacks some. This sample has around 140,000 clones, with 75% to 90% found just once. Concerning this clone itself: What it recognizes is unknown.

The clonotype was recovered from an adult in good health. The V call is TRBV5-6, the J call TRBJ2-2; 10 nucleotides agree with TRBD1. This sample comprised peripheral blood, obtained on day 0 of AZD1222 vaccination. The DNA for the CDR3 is TGTGCCAGCAGCGGTGACAGGGGGCTCTCCGGGGAGCTGTTTTTT. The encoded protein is CASSGDRGLSGELFF.